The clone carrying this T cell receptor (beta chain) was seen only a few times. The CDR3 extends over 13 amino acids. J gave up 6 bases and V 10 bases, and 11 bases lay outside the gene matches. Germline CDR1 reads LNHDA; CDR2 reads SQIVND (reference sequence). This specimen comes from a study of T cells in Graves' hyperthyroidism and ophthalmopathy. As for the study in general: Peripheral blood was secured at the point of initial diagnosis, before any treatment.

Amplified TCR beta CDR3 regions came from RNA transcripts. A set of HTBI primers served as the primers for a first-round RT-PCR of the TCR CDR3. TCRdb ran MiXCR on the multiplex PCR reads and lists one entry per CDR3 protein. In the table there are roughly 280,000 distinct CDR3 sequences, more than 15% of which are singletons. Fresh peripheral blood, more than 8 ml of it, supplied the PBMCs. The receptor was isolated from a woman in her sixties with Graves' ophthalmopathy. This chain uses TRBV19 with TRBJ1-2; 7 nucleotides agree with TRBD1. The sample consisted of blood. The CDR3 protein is CATRPGQTNGYTF. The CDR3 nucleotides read TGTGCCACGAGACCGGGACAGACTAATGGCTACACCTTC. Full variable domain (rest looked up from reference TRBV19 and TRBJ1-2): DGGITQSPKYLFRKEGQNVTLSCEQNLNHDAMYWYRQDPGQGLRLIYYSQIVNDFQKGDIAEGYSVSREKKESFPLTVTSAQKNPTAFYLCATRPGQTNGYTFGSGTRLTVV.